The sequence of this TCR beta chain was determined in a study of cytomegalovirus exposure and HLA in healthy donors. CDR1 is LNHDA and CDR2 is SQIVND in the germline V gene (reference sequence). Trimming removed 0 bases from V and 2 bases from J; junction bases left unmatched: 9. The CDR3 totals 19 residues. The primer mix had 60 Vbeta and 13 Jbeta primers. Sequencing used immunoSEQ multiplex PCR; TCRdb keeps in-frame clones, though not all of them. In the table there are around 180,000 clones, about 80% of which are singletons. The genes are TRBV19 and TRBJ2-2; 10 bases map to TRBD2. What was sequenced was PBMCs. This clonotype originated in a woman in her twenties or thirties in good health and CMV-seropositive. CDR3 sequence: CASSIDAFLAGVNTGELFF. CDR3 in DNA: TGTGCCAGTAGTATAGATGCTTTTCTAGCGGGAGTCAACACCGGGGAGCTGTTTTTT.